This passage covers 26 T cell receptor beta chains from one sample sequenced in a study of T cells in Graves' hyperthyroidism and ophthalmopathy. Amplification of TCR beta CDR3 regions used RNA as the template. TCR CDR3 regions were first amplified by RT-PCR with HTBI primers. One entry per CDR3 protein results from TCRdb running MiXCR on the multiplex PCR reads. The sample shows roughly 35,000 distinct CDR3 sequences, about 52% of them seen only once. Specimen: blood. Receptors were obtained from a woman aged 40 to 50 with Graves' ophthalmopathy.

In its sample, this clonotype was seen many times. The chain carries TRBV2 and TRBJ2-5; D gene ambiguous. The germline V gene has CDR1 SNHLY and CDR2 FYNNEI. This CDR3 spans 13 amino acids. Between the trimmed V and J ends, which lost 1 base and 0 bases, there was a span of 3 bases. CDR3 region: CASSEEYQETQYF. For the CDR3, the DNA is TGTGCCAGCAGTGAAGAGTACCAAGAGACCCAGTACTTC.

The sample holds many counts of this clonotype. The chain uses TRBV7-6 and TRBJ2-3; possible D gene TRBD2, 6 bases. CDR1 is SGHVS and CDR2 is FNYEAQ in the germline V gene. V lost 3 bases to trimming and J lost 3 bases, with 13 bases between them. CDR3 length: 15 amino acids. The CDR3 DNA follows: TGTGCCAGCAGCTTGGGTAGTGGGGGGACAGATACGCAGTATTTT. Residues: CASSLGSGGTDTQYF.

The chain is built from TRBV5-6 and TRBJ1-5; D gene uncertain. Germline V gives CDR1 SGHDT, CDR2 YYEEEE. This CDR3 contains 11 residues. V was pared by 0 bases and J by 11 bases, with 6 bases between. The CDR3 bases are TGTGCCAGCAGCTTGGAAGAGACCCAGCATTTT. Its protein is CASSLEETQHF.

This clonotype is medium-sized within its sample. The gene calls are TRBV24-1 and TRBJ2-2; D might be TRBD2 (6 bases). This CDR3 has 13 residues. Per the germline V gene, CDR1 is KGHDR and CDR2 is SFDVKD. The germline V and J ends were trimmed by 8 bases and 2 bases, with 8 bases remaining between them. This CDR3 reads CATTGSNTGELFF. In nucleotides, the CDR3 is TGTGCCACCACCGGGAGTAACACCGGGGAGCTGTTTTTT.

This clonotype was recorded at least ten times. The genes are TRBV9 and TRBJ2-3; tentatively, D is TRBD1 (5 bases). The germline gives CDR1 SGDLS, CDR2 YYNGEE. V was clipped by 3 bases and J by 2 bases, with 10 bases between them. The CDR3 extends over 14 amino acids. CDR3 in amino acids: CASSARQLTDTQYF. DNA of the CDR3: TGTGCCAGCAGCGCTCGACAGCTCACAGATACGCAGTATTTT.

With regard to this clonotype: This is likely a read error, given that the CDR3 carries no conserved phenylalanine or tryptophan at its end. The DNA is left out, because the CDR3 cannot be placed on it with certainty; the CDR3 is given as TCRdb lists it. The chain joins TRBV7-3 to TRBJ2-5; the D segment call TRBD2 is taken from the table without a DNA check. Germline assignment: CDR1 SGHTA and CDR2 FQGTGA. The CDR3 length is 9 residues, termini included. The CDR3 sequence is CASSPGLYT.

This clonotype was counted ten times or more. The CDR3 region is CASSQGLQGGTQYF. The CDR3 DNA sequence: TGTGCCAGCAGCCAAGGTTTACAGGGTGGGACCCAGTACTTC. This chain links TRBV3-1 with TRBJ2-5, with D possibly TRBD1 on 6 matching bases. Trimming shortened V by 1 base and J by 7 bases, and 13 bases separated the two germline ends. This CDR3 has 14 amino acids. Germline-derived CDR1 and CDR2 are LGHDT and YNNKEL (reference sequence).

This clonotype was counted many times. This chain joins TRBV19 and TRBJ1-1, with D possibly matching TRBD1 (5 bases). Trimming took off 6 bases at V and 7 bases at J, with 12 bases between the two ends. This CDR3 is 12 amino acids long. Germline V gives CDR1 LNHDA, CDR2 SQIVND (reference sequence). CDR3 sequence reads: CASRGELGEAFF. DNA of the CDR3: TGTGCCAGTAGAGGGGAGCTCGGTGAAGCTTTCTTT. The entire variable domain, with the rest obtained from reference TRBV19 and TRBJ1-1, is as follows: DGGITQSPKYLFRKEGQNVTLSCEQNLNHDAMYWYRQDPGQGLRLIYYSQIVNDFQKGDIAEGYSVSREKKESFPLTVTSAQKNPTAFYLCASRGELGEAFFGQGTRLTVV.

The chain links TRBV29-1 to TRBJ2-3; possibly TRBD2 for D (6 bases). V lost 8 bases and J lost 1, with 13 bases in between. This CDR3 is 13 amino acids long. Per the germline V gene, CDR1 is SQVTM and CDR2 is ANQGSEA. The DNA for the CDR3 is TGCAGCTTAGGCGGAGGGCGCACAGATACGCAGTATTTT. Amino acid sequence: CSLGGGRTDTQYF.

This clonotype has at least ten counts. V gene TRBV13 combines with J gene TRBJ1-5; D call uncertain. Germline assignment: CDR1 PRHDT and CDR2 FYEKMQ (reference sequence). The CDR3 runs 15 residues. Trimming cost V 0 bases and J 5 bases, with 11 bases left between them. Written as DNA, the CDR3 is TGTGCCAGCAGCTTAGGCCCGGACCGAGATCAGCCCCAGCATTTT. As protein: CASSLGPDRDQPQHF.

This clonotype has just a few counts. A read error may explain this, as a much larger clone is one base away. The conserved phenylalanine or tryptophan is not found at the CDR3 terminus, so this likely reflects a read error. The V gene is TRBV5-5, the J gene TRBJ2-5; a weak D match, TRBD2 (5 bases). Germline values: CDR1 SGHKS, CDR2 YYEKEE (reference sequence). V was pared by 0 bases and J by 5 bases, with 11 bases between. This CDR3 is built from 14 residues. The CDR3 sequence is CASSLEASSETQYC. The CDR3 bases are TGTGCCAGCAGCTTGGAAGCTAGCTCGGAGACCCAGTACTGC.

This clonotype was found many times. J is TRBJ2-7 and V is TRBV5-5; no reliable D call. V lost 0 bases and J 2 bases, leaving 12 bases between the germline ends. The CDR3 covers 15 residues. From germline, CDR1 is SGHKS and CDR2 YYEKEE (reference sequence). Here the CDR3 DNA reads TGTGCCAGCAGCTTGGTATATGGCAACGCCTACGAGCAGTACTTC. Protein: CASSLVYGNAYEQYF.

This clonotype was seen many times. The rearrangement joins TRBV7-9 to TRBJ2-7; TRBD2 is a possible D gene (5 bases). The ends were cut back, 6 bases at V and 2 bases at J, with 11 bases in the middle. CDR1 and CDR2 (germline): SEHNR, FQNEAQ (reference sequence). CDR3 size: 13 residues. CDR3 sequence reads: CASSEGPPYEQYF. The CDR3 region has the DNA TGTGCCAGCAGTGAGGGCCCACCCTACGAGCAGTACTTC.

This clonotype was recorded many times. The genes are TRBV5-1 and TRBJ1-2; D is unclear. V was clipped by 0 bases and J by 3 bases, with 9 bases between them. Germline CDR1 reads SGHRS; CDR2 reads YFSETQ. The CDR3 runs to 14 residues. The CDR3 DNA reads TGCGCCAGCAGCTTGGAATGGACGGACTATGGCTACACCTTC. Its protein product is CASSLEWTDYGYTF.

Regarding this clonotype: In this CDR3 the conserved last residue, phenylalanine or tryptophan, is missing, so a read error is likely. No DNA is shown, since the ends of the CDR3 on it are uncertain; the CDR3 is the one TCRdb lists. The chain carries TRBV7-3 and TRBJ2-5; TRBD1 is the table's D call, not checked against the DNA. Germline CDR1 SGHTA, CDR2 FQGTGA. The CDR3 spans 15 amino acids, including both terminal residues. This chain's CDR3 is CASSQGGGWRGTQHC.

This chain uses TRBV6-6 with TRBJ2-5; TRBD1 agrees at 7 bases. This CDR3 has 12 amino acids. Germline lookup yields CDR1 MNHNY and CDR2 SVGAGI (reference sequence). After removal of 6 bases from V and 9 bases from J, the junction contained 7 bases not matched to a gene. CDR3 DNA: TGTGCCAGCAGGGCACAGGGGCAGCCCCAGTACTTC. Translating gives CASRAQGQPQYF.

V usage is TRBV7-6 and J usage is TRBJ2-7; 7 bases agree with TRBD1. The CDR3 consists of 12 residues. In germline, CDR1 is SGHVS, CDR2 FNYEAQ. The junction had 4 bases not matched to a gene; V was cut back by 5 bases and J by 6 bases. CDR3 DNA sequence: TGTGCCAGCAGCCCGACAGGGACCGAGCAGTACTTC. It specifies CASSPTGTEQYF.

Concerning this clonotype: This CDR3 fails to terminate in the conserved phenylalanine or tryptophan, so it likely reflects a read error. This rearrangement joins TRBV18 to TRBJ2-7, with D maybe TRBD1 (5 bases). Between the trimmed V and J ends, which lost 2 bases and 4 bases, there was a span of 15 bases. The CDR3 sequence is 15 residues long. Per germline, CDR1 KGHSH and CDR2 LQKENI. The CDR3 sequence: CASSPLRQIQYEQYL. In DNA, the CDR3 is TGTGCCAGCTCACCATTACGACAGATACAATACGAGCAGTACCTC.

This rearrangement joins TRBV7-3 to TRBJ1-1, with D hard to call. The CDR3 spans 13 residues. The germline V gene encodes CDR1 SGHTA and CDR2 FQGTGA. The V end lost 3 bases, the J end lost 3 bases, and 8 bases lay between the germline ends. The CDR3 loop is CASSFDSDTEAFF. CDR3 nucleotide sequence: TGTGCCAGCAGCTTTGATTCAGACACTGAAGCTTTCTTT.

The CDR3 region has the DNA TGTGCCAGCAGTGCGTTATGTGCTAACTATGGCTACACCTTC. Translated, it gives CASSALCANYGYTF. The chain is built from TRBV25-1 and TRBJ1-2; D gene uncertain. Per the germline V gene, CDR1 is MGHDK and CDR2 is SYGVNS. V lost 4 bases and J 0 bases, leaving 9 bases between the germline ends. The CDR3 has 14 amino acids.

About this clonotype itself: Likely a read error: the CDR3 ends without its conserved phenylalanine or tryptophan. The chain links TRBV2 to TRBJ2-1; no definite D call. The CDR3 consists of 13 residues. The V gene's germline CDR1 is SNHLY and CDR2 FYNNEI. V lost 6 bases, J lost 3 bases, and 9 bases lay in between. The CDR3 here is CASSQGLYNEQFS. The CDR3 bases are TGTGCCAGCAGCCAAGGCCTCTACAATGAGCAGTTCTCC.

This clonotype was found once. CDR3 sequence (DNA): TGTGCCAGCAGCTTAGACAGGCAAGAGACCCAGCATTTT. Translation gives CASSLDRQETQHF. This chain uses TRBV7-6 with TRBJ1-5; D may be TRBD1 (5 bases). Trimming removed 1 base at V and 11 bases at J, with 12 bases between. This CDR3 region has 13 residues. Germline CDR1 is SGHVS and CDR2 is FNYEAQ.

This clonotype appeared many times. The V and J genes are TRBV19 and TRBJ1-1, with TRBD1 as a possible D gene (6 bases). Trimming pared 4 bases from V and 4 bases from J, leaving 10 bases between. Per germline, CDR1 LNHDA and CDR2 SQIVND (reference sequence). The CDR3 is 13 residues long. CDR3 region: CASSNTGSTEAFF. The CDR3 nucleotides are TGTGCCAGTAGTAACACAGGGAGCACTGAAGCTTTCTTT.

This clonotype was recorded at least ten times. This chain uses TRBV12-3 or TRBV12-4 with TRBJ2-2, with D uncertain. The CDR3 extends over 14 amino acids. V lost 3 bases and J lost 2, with 7 bases in between. The CDR3 reads CASSLGDNTGELFF. Here the CDR3 DNA reads TGTGCCAGCAGTTTGGGCGATAACACCGGGGAGCTGTTTTTT.

The rearrangement joins TRBV2 to TRBJ2-2, with 9 bases aligning to TRBD2. Losses at the gene ends were 8 bases for V and 5 bases for J; bases not matched to a gene: 3. This CDR3 region has 13 residues. Germline V lookup: CDR1 SNHLY, CDR2 FYNNEI. CDR3 nucleotides: TGTGCCAGCTCCCTAGCGGGGACCGGGGAGCTGTTTTTT. This gives the protein CASSLAGTGELFF.

This clonotype has a count of ten or more. The chain links TRBV28 to TRBJ1-1; D remains unclear. CDR1 is MDHEN and CDR2 is SYDVKM in the germline V gene. V gave up 3 bases and J gave up 1 base, with 9 bases separating them. This CDR3 has 14 residues. In nucleotides, the CDR3 is TGTGCCAGCAGTTTTGGAGGGAGGAACACTGAAGCTTTCTTT. This encodes CASSFGGRNTEAFF.